This T cell receptor (beta chain) was profiled in a study of T cells expressing NK-cell markers. Whole-study context: With respect to HCMV, most of the eight sequenced donors were seropositive, and one was seronegative.

Scientists made TCR beta cDNA using 5'RACE template switching with UMIs. TCRdb re-called the 5' RACE reads and shows each CDR3 protein once, DNA omitted. In total, the table holds approximately 460,000 distinct CDR3 sequences. Germline CDR1 reads MGHRA; CDR2 reads YSYEKL. This CDR3 is built from 15 residues. About this clonotype: No antigen is known for it.

Notes on the study in general: Dominant NKG2C+ clonotypes in a handful of donors made up about 1.0-8% of CD8+ T cells.

This clonotype was obtained from a woman between 18 and 70 years old in good health. The chain couples TRBV4-1 to TRBJ2-4; TCRdb designates TRBD1, a call that cannot be tested without DNA. The sequencing input was blood T cells: a sorted CD56 or NKG2C T cell subset, CD4+ or CD8+ T cells, or bulk PBMC T cells (not recorded which). CDR3 sequence: CASSQIGQGRNIQYF.